This T cell receptor (beta chain) was documented in a study of T cells after yellow fever vaccination. Study summary: For low cell numbers, libraries were made with SMART-Seq v4 Ultra Low Input.

Worth noting for this clonotype: Its antigen is currently unknown.

TCR cDNA was made by 5'RACE template switching, adding a universal primer site and UMIs. TCRdb ran MiXCR on the 5' RACE reads and lists one entry per CDR3 protein. Of some 670,000 distinct CDR3 sequences in the sample, roughly an eighth were seen once. Whole-study results and caveats: Post-booster repertoires contained most primary-vaccination clones again (about 95% CD4, 85% to 90% CD8). Though it reached lower strength, the secondary response hit its peak faster, day 5 versus 15.

Germline-derived CDR1 and CDR2 are SGDLS and YYNGEE. The CDR3 has 15 residues. The V gene lost 4 bases and the J gene lost 6 bases, with 20 bases spanning the gap. This rearrangement joins TRBV9 to TRBJ2-7, with D possibly called TRBD1 or TRBD2 (8 bases each). This receptor was obtained from a man aged 25-40 years who received the YFV17D yellow fever vaccine. The sample consisted of PBMCs, taken on the day of the yellow fever booster vaccination. The CDR3 reads CASSTGGLGAFEQYF. DNA of the CDR3: TGTGCCAGCAGCACAGGGGGACTAGGGGCCTTCGAGCAGTACTTC. Using reference TRBV9 and TRBJ2-7 for the parts outside the CDR3, the full variable domain is DSGVTQTPKHLITATGQRVTLRCSPRSGDLSVYWYQQSLDQGLQFLIQYYNGEERAKGNILERFSAQQFPDLHSELNLSSLELGDSALYFCASSTGGLGAFEQYFGPGTRLTVT.